Listed below are T cell receptor beta chains from one sample, sequenced in a study of cytotoxic CD8 clonotypes in ibrutinib-treated CLL. TCRdb's table, derived via immunoSEQ multiplex PCR, lists solely in-frame clones and lacks some. The repertoire holds about 130,000 clones, with roughly 85% as singletons. The sequenced sample was PBMCs, obtained after 24 months of ibrutinib treatment. These receptors all come from a human donor with chronic lymphocytic leukemia. CDR3s include the opening cysteine and the closing phenylalanine or tryptophan. The order of the fields is CDR3 protein, CDR3 DNA, clone size, V gene, CDR3 length, J gene, D gene. The D gene is left open where the match is weak. Not every row has a clone size; where given, it reads once, few, many or a size class.

CDR3 protein: CASSPMGGSNTEAFF
CDR3 DNA: TGCGCCAGCAGCCCTATGGGGGGGAGCAACACTGAAGCTTTCTTT
clone size: .
V gene: TRBV4-1
CDR3 length: 15
J gene: TRBJ1-1
D gene: .

CDR3 protein: CASSRRYGYTF
CDR3 DNA: TGTGCCAGCAGCCGGAGGTATGGCTACACCTTC
clone size: .
V gene: TRBV7-9
CDR3 length: 11
J gene: TRBJ1-2
D gene: .

CDR3 protein: CASSRGQGREMNTEAFF
CDR3 DNA: TGCGCCAGCAGCCGGGGACAGGGGAGAGAGATGAACACTGAAGCTTTCTTT
clone size: .
V gene: TRBV4-1
CDR3 length: 17
J gene: TRBJ1-1
D gene: TRBD1

CDR3 protein: CASSFLTGLGGTEAFF
CDR3 DNA: TGTGCCAGCAGTTTCCTAACGGGACTTGGGGGCACTGAAGCTTTCTTT
clone size: few
V gene: TRBV27
CDR3 length: 16
J gene: TRBJ1-1
D gene: .

CDR3 protein: CASSLGQGSYEQYF
CDR3 DNA: TGCGCCAGCAGCTTGGGTCAGGGCTCCTACGAGCAGTACTTC
clone size: .
V gene: TRBV5-1
CDR3 length: 14
J gene: TRBJ2-7
D gene: .

CDR3 protein: CASSPKPRQSGTDTQYF
CDR3 DNA: TGTGCCAGCAGCCCAAAACCTAGACAGAGTGGCACAGATACGCAGTATTTT
clone size: .
V gene: TRBV7-8
CDR3 length: 17
J gene: TRBJ2-3
D gene: .

CDR3 protein: CASSFGLAGADTQYF
CDR3 DNA: TGTGCCAGTTCTTTCGGACTAGCGGGAGCAGATACGCAGTATTTT
clone size: .
V gene: TRBV19
CDR3 length: 15
J gene: TRBJ2-3
D gene: TRBD2

CDR3 protein: CASRKGFLETQYF
CDR3 DNA: TGTGCCAGCAGGAAGGGCTTTTTAGAGACCCAGTACTTC
clone size: .
V gene: TRBV6-9
CDR3 length: 13
J gene: TRBJ2-5
D gene: .

CDR3 protein: CAWSKKGASQNGYTF
CDR3 DNA: TGTGCCTGGAGTAAAAAGGGGGCGTCGCAGAATGGCTACACCTTC
clone size: .
V gene: TRBV30
CDR3 length: 15
J gene: TRBJ1-2
D gene: TRBD1

CDR3 protein: CASSDVGDYEQYF
CDR3 DNA: TGTGCCAGCAGTGACGTGGGGGACTACGAGCAGTACTTC
clone size: many
V gene: TRBV2
CDR3 length: 13
J gene: TRBJ2-7
D gene: .

CDR3 protein: CASSPLIGNTEAFF
CDR3 DNA: TGTGCCAGCTCACCCCTGATAGGGAACACTGAAGCTTTCTTT
clone size: .
V gene: TRBV18
CDR3 length: 14
J gene: TRBJ1-1
D gene: .

CDR3 protein: CASSLEAGNYQPQHF
CDR3 DNA: TGCGCCAGCAGCTTGGAGGCAGGGAATTATCAGCCCCAGCATTTT
clone size: .
V gene: TRBV5-1
CDR3 length: 15
J gene: TRBJ1-5
D gene: .

CDR3 protein: CASSFAGGDTIYF
CDR3 DNA: TGTGCCAGCAGTTTCGCTGGGGGGGACACCATATATTTT
clone size: .
V gene: TRBV28
CDR3 length: 13
J gene: TRBJ1-3
D gene: .

CDR3 protein: CASSLLGGLNEKLFF
CDR3 DNA: TGTGCCAGCAGTTTATTAGGAGGGCTTAATGAAAAACTGTTTTTT
clone size: .
V gene: TRBV27
CDR3 length: 15
J gene: TRBJ1-4
D gene: .

CDR3 protein: CASSPFLKKQSTDTQYF
CDR3 DNA: TGTGCCAGCAGCCCGTTTTTGAAGAAACAATCAACAGATACGCAGTATTTT
clone size: .
V gene: TRBV5-4
CDR3 length: 17
J gene: TRBJ2-3
D gene: .

CDR3 protein: CASSQGRGPQHF
CDR3 DNA: TGCGCCAGCAGCCAGGGTAGGGGGCCCCAGCATTTT
clone size: .
V gene: TRBV4-3
CDR3 length: 12
J gene: TRBJ1-5
D gene: .

CDR3 protein: CSAHETYEQYF
CDR3 DNA: TGCAGTGCCCACGAGACCTACGAGCAGTACTTC
clone size: .
V gene: TRBV20-1
CDR3 length: 11
J gene: TRBJ2-7
D gene: .

CDR3 protein: CASSPPALTETQYF
CDR3 DNA: TGTGCCAGCTCACCACCGGCATTAACGGAGACCCAGTACTTC
clone size: .
V gene: TRBV18
CDR3 length: 14
J gene: TRBJ2-5
D gene: .

CDR3 protein: CASSPLDRVGNQPQHF
CDR3 DNA: TGTGCCAGCTCACCTCTCGACAGGGTGGGGAATCAGCCCCAGCATTTT
clone size: few
V gene: TRBV18
CDR3 length: 16
J gene: TRBJ1-5
D gene: TRBD1

CDR3 protein: CAITTSGELFF
CDR3 DNA: TGTGCCATCACCACGAGCGGGGAGCTGTTTTTT
clone size: .
V gene: TRBV10-3
CDR3 length: 11
J gene: TRBJ2-2
D gene: .

CDR3 protein: CASSGASGSYEQYF
CDR3 DNA: TGCGCCAGCAGCGGCGCTAGCGGGAGCTACGAGCAGTACTTC
clone size: .
V gene: TRBV5-1
CDR3 length: 14
J gene: TRBJ2-7
D gene: TRBD2

CDR3 protein: CASSLSIGSNYGYTF
CDR3 DNA: TGTGCCAGTAGTTTGAGTATTGGATCTAACTATGGCTACACCTTC
clone size: .
V gene: TRBV19
CDR3 length: 15
J gene: TRBJ1-2
D gene: .

CDR3 protein: CASTPGGMRTEAFF
CDR3 DNA: TGTGCCAGCACACCAGGGGGAATGAGGACTGAAGCTTTCTTT
clone size: .
V gene: TRBV28
CDR3 length: 14
J gene: TRBJ1-1
D gene: TRBD1

CDR3 protein: CATSLPQGYGYTF
CDR3 DNA: TGTGCCACCAGTCTTCCCCAGGGGTATGGCTACACCTTC
clone size: .
V gene: TRBV15
CDR3 length: 13
J gene: TRBJ1-2
D gene: .

CDR3 protein: CASRTGGGYTF
CDR3 DNA: TGCGCCAGTAGGACAGGGGGCGGCTACACCTTC
clone size: .
V gene: TRBV23-1
CDR3 length: 11
J gene: TRBJ1-2
D gene: TRBD1

CDR3 protein: CASRNSGNTIYF
CDR3 DNA: TGTGCCAGCAGAAACTCTGGAAACACCATATATTTT
clone size: .
V gene: TRBV28
CDR3 length: 12
J gene: TRBJ1-3
D gene: .

CDR3 protein: CASTPNHSGTGGLSNQPQHF
CDR3 DNA: TGTGCCAGTACTCCGAACCATTCCGGGACAGGGGGCTTAAGCAATCAGCCCCAGCATTTT
clone size: .
V gene: TRBV19
CDR3 length: 20
J gene: TRBJ1-5
D gene: TRBD1

CDR3 protein: CASSSQTGGAYNEQFF
CDR3 DNA: TGTGCCAGCAGCTCTCAGACAGGGGGCGCCTACAATGAGCAGTTCTTC
clone size: .
V gene: TRBV9
CDR3 length: 16
J gene: TRBJ2-1
D gene: TRBD1

CDR3 protein: CASLGTANYGYTF
CDR3 DNA: TGTGCCAGCCTCGGGACGGCTAACTATGGCTACACCTTC
clone size: .
V gene: TRBV6-6
CDR3 length: 13
J gene: TRBJ1-2
D gene: .

CDR3 protein: CASSSEGFQPQHF
CDR3 DNA: TGTGCCAGCAGTAGTGAAGGGTTCCAGCCCCAGCATTTT
clone size: .
V gene: TRBV6-1
CDR3 length: 13
J gene: TRBJ1-5
D gene: .

CDR3 protein: CASSGTLAAYEQYF
CDR3 DNA: TGTGCCAGCAGCGGAACCTTGGCCGCCTACGAGCAGTACTTC
clone size: .
V gene: TRBV9
CDR3 length: 14
J gene: TRBJ2-7
D gene: .

CDR3 protein: CASSYGRAGVYNVLTF
CDR3 DNA: TGTGCCAGCAGTTACGGTCGGGCAGGGGTATACAACGTCCTGACTTTC
clone size: .
V gene: TRBV6-5
CDR3 length: 16
J gene: TRBJ2-6
D gene: .

CDR3 protein: CASSLGGSADTQYF
CDR3 DNA: TGTGCCAGCAGTTTGGGAGGTTCGGCAGATACGCAGTATTTT
clone size: .
V gene: TRBV7-2
CDR3 length: 14
J gene: TRBJ2-3
D gene: .

CDR3 protein: CASSLNRDTEAFF
CDR3 DNA: TGTGCCAGCTCACTTAACAGGGACACTGAAGCTTTCTTT
clone size: .
V gene: TRBV18
CDR3 length: 13
J gene: TRBJ1-1
D gene: .

CDR3 protein: CASSLAEVSSYNEQFF
CDR3 DNA: TGCGCCAGCAGCTTGGCCGAGGTGAGCTCCTACAATGAGCAGTTCTTC
clone size: .
V gene: TRBV5-1
CDR3 length: 16
J gene: TRBJ2-1
D gene: .

CDR3 protein: CASSELLGLAGSSYNEQFF
CDR3 DNA: TGCGCCAGCAGTGAACTACTTGGACTAGCGGGGAGCTCCTACAATGAGCAGTTCTTC
clone size: .
V gene: TRBV10-2
CDR3 length: 19
J gene: TRBJ2-1
D gene: TRBD2

CDR3 protein: CASSFYSGRAGELFF
CDR3 DNA: TGTGCCAGCAGCTTCTACAGCGGGAGAGCCGGGGAGCTGTTTTTT
clone size: .
V gene: TRBV11-2
CDR3 length: 15
J gene: TRBJ2-2
D gene: TRBD2

CDR3 protein: CASSQEAGSDTQYF
CDR3 DNA: TGCGCCAGCAGCCAAGAAGCGGGGTCAGATACGCAGTATTTT
clone size: .
V gene: TRBV4-3
CDR3 length: 14
J gene: TRBJ2-3
D gene: TRBD2

CDR3 protein: CASSSHYDGTGNGELFF
CDR3 DNA: TGTGCCAGCAGTTCCCACTACGACGGGACAGGGAACGGGGAGCTGTTTTTT
clone size: few
V gene: TRBV27
CDR3 length: 17
J gene: TRBJ2-2
D gene: TRBD1

CDR3 protein: CASSAPPWGAYNEQFF
CDR3 DNA: TGTGCCAGCAGCGCCCCCCCATGGGGGGCCTACAATGAGCAGTTCTTC
clone size: .
V gene: TRBV7-8
CDR3 length: 16
J gene: TRBJ2-1
D gene: .

CDR3 protein: CASSAPSGGASYNEQFF
CDR3 DNA: TGTGCCAGCAGCGCCCCCAGCGGGGGGGCCTCCTACAATGAGCAGTTCTTC
clone size: .
V gene: TRBV9
CDR3 length: 17
J gene: TRBJ2-1
D gene: TRBD2